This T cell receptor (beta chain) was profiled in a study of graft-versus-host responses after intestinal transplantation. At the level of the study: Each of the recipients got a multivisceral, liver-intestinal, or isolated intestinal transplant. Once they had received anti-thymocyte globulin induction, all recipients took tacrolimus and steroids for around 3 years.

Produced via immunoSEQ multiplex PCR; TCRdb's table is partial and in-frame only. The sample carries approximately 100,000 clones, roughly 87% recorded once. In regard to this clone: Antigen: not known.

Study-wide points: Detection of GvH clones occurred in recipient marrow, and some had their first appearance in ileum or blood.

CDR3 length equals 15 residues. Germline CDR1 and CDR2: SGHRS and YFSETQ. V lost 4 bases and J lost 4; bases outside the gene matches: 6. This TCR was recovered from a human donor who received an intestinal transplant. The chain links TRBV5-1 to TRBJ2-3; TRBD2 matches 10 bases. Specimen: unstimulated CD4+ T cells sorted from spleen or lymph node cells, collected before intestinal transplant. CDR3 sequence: CASSIQREGADTQYF. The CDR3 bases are TGCGCCAGCAGCATACAGCGGGAGGGCGCAGATACGCAGTATTTT.